The T cell receptor (beta chain) described here comes from a study of CD8 T cells in Susac syndrome. A quantity of about 0.5 to 1 ug RNA underwent reverse transcription using random hexamers. Using its own MiXCR run on the immunoSEQ multiplex PCR reads, TCRdb lists one record per CDR3 protein. Here the sample spans over 100,000 distinct CDR3 sequences, about 96% being singletons. This CDR3 contains 13 residues. CDR1 MDHEN and CDR2 SYDVKM come from the germline V gene. The ends were cut back, 0 bases at V and 8 bases at J, with 7 bases in the middle. The sequence came from a human donor in good health. The chain is built from TRBV28 and TRBJ1-4; D may be TRBD1 (6 bases). The sample was CD4+ T cells from PBMCs. CDR3 DNA: TGTGCCAGCAGTTTATGGCAGGGGGAAAAACTGTTTTTT. The encoded protein is CASSLWQGEKLFF.